This TCR beta chain was identified during a study of blood T cell repertoires in COVID-19. V lost 8 bases and J lost 5, with 9 bases in between. Germline CDR1 and CDR2: MDHEN and SYDVKM. The CDR3 sequence is 11 residues long. The assay was immunoSEQ multiplex PCR, and TCRdb's table has in-frame clones only and misses some. The data hold roughly 150,000 clones, with almost 80% observed a single time. The sequence was obtained from a man between 45 and 60 years old with active or convalescent COVID-19. This chain joins TRBV28 and TRBJ1-1; D uncertain. Sequenced material: peripheral blood. The CDR3 DNA reads TGTGCCAGCTTAACTGCTACTGAAGCTTTCTTT. It specifies CASLTATEAFF. The variable domain in full, completed from reference TRBV28 and TRBJ1-1, reads DVKVTQSSRYLVKRTGEKVFLECVQDMDHENMFWYRQDPGLGLRLIYFSYDVKMKEKGDIPEGYSVSREKKERFSLILESASTNQTSMYLCASLTATEAFFGQGTRLTVV.